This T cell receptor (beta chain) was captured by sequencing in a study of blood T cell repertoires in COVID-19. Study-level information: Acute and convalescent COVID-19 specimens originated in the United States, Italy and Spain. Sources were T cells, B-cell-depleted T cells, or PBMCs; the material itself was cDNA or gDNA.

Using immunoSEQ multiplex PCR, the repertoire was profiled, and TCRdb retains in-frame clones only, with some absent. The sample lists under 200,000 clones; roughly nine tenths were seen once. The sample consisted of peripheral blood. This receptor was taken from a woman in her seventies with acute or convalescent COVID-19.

DNA of the CDR3: TGCGCCAGCAGCTATCCAGGGGATGAAAAACTGTTTTTT. Its protein is CASSYPGDEKLFF. This rearrangement joins TRBV5-1 to TRBJ1-4, with a weak D call TRBD1 (6 bases). The CDR3 sequence is 13 residues long. Germline V CDR1 and CDR2: SGHRS, YFSETQ. V lost 3 bases and J lost 6, with 9 bases in between.